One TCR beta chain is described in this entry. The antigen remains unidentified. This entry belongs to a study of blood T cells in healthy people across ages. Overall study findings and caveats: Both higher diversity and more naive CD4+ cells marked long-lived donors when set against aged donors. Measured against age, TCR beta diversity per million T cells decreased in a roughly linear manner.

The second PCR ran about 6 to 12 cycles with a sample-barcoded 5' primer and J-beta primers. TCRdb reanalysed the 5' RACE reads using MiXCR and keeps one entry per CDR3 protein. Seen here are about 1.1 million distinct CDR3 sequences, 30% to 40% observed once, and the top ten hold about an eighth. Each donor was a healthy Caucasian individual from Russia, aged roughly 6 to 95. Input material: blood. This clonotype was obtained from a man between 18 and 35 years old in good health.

The CDR3 loop is CSARQATMNTEAFF. Written as DNA, the CDR3 is TGCAGTGCGCGACAGGCTACAATGAACACTGAAGCTTTCTTT. This chain connects TRBV20-1 to TRBJ1-1, with D possibly being TRBD1 (6 bases). V was pared by 6 bases and J by 0 bases, with 14 bases between. There are 14 residues in the CDR3. Per the germline V gene, CDR1 is DFQATT and CDR2 is SNEGSKA (reference sequence).